This TCR beta chain is from a study of shared clonotypes between healthy human individuals. The CDR3 covers 16 residues. Germline V gene sequence: CDR1 SGHRS, CDR2 YFSETQ. V was pared by 0 bases and J by 7 bases, with 8 bases of the junction left unmatched. The protocol was immunoSEQ multiplex PCR, while the TCRdb copy is restricted to in-frame clones and leaves out a portion. The table has more than 2 million clones, more than 90% seen once. The receptor was derived from a young man in good health. Sequencing was performed on naive CD4+ T cells sorted from blood. Stated subset: CD45RA+ positively selected. This chain uses TRBV5-1 with TRBJ2-7; 12 bases are a match to TRBD2. The CDR3 loop is CASSLAASGGAREQYF. Here the CDR3 DNA reads TGCGCCAGCAGCTTGGCGGCTAGCGGGGGGGCGAGGGAGCAGTACTTC.